Listed here are 5 T cell receptor beta chains from one sample, sequenced in a study of vaccination effects on CD4 cells after COVID-19. TCRdb keeps only in-frame clones here, not all; method: immunoSEQ multiplex PCR. This sample carries 37,000 or so clones, 66% of them seen once, and the ten largest clones take just under 15%. No antigen is known for these receptors. The ViraFEST assay expanded antigen-specific CD4+ T cells with viral peptide pools before sequencing. Researchers isolated CD4+ T cells once ten to eleven days of culture had elapsed. Vaccinees lacked prior SARS-CoV-2 infection and tested negative for nucleocapsid antibodies. Material: CD4+ T cells from PBMCs cultured with HCoV-OC43 spike peptides, obtained before COVID-19 vaccination. Subset denoted: HCoV-OC43 spike overlapping peptide pool stimulation. Receptor source: a human donor who received a COVID-19 vaccine.

This chain joins TRBV5-8 and TRBJ1-1, with D maybe TRBD1 (6 bases). The V and J ends lost 1 base and 12 bases respectively, with 13 bases between them. This CDR3 has 12 residues. Germline loops: CDR1 SGHTS, CDR2 YDEGEE. In DNA, the CDR3 is TGTGCCAGCAGCTTGTTAGGGACAAGAACTTTCTTT. This sequence encodes CASSLLGTRTFF.

This clone was recorded a few times. The chain combines TRBV4-1 with TRBJ1-3; no clear D. V lost 0 bases to trimming and J lost 0 bases, with 15 bases between them. Germline values: CDR1 MGHRA, CDR2 YSYEKL. The CDR3 loop spans 18 amino acids. The CDR3 here is CASSQDRLREASGNTIYF. CDR3 DNA sequence: TGCGCCAGCAGCCAAGATCGGTTGCGGGAGGCCTCTGGAAACACCATATATTTT.

V is TRBV2 and J is TRBJ1-1; 8 nucleotides agree with TRBD1. Germline CDR1 is SNHLY and CDR2 is FYNNEI. V gave up 4 bases and J gave up 3 bases; unmatched junction bases: 4. This CDR3 region has 14 residues. CDR3 protein: CASSVDRGDTEAFF. In nucleotides, the CDR3 is TGTGCCAGCAGTGTTGACAGGGGAGACACTGAAGCTTTCTTT.

The chain is built from TRBV15 and TRBJ2-1, with TRBD2 matching 9 bases. The CDR3 has 15 amino acids. The germline V gene encodes CDR1 LNHNV and CDR2 YYDKDF (reference sequence). J gave up 8 bases and V 1 base, and 6 bases lay outside the gene matches. As DNA, the CDR3 is TGTGCCACCAGCAGAGCGGCGGGAGGGTTGGATGAGCAGTTCTTC. Translating gives CATSRAAGGLDEQFF.

The rearrangement uses TRBV5-4 and TRBJ2-7, with TRBD1 matching over 9 bases. The CDR3 covers 16 residues. The ends lost 4 bases at V and 3 bases at J; junction bases unmatched: 11. Looked up from germline, CDR1 is SGHNT and CDR2 is YYREEE (reference sequence). The CDR3 protein is CASSPGTGLDIYEQYF. For the CDR3, the DNA is TGTGCCAGCAGCCCCGGGACAGGGCTAGATATCTACGAGCAGTACTTC.